A selection of T cell receptor beta chains follows, all from one sample in a study of T-cell reconstitution after alpha-beta-depleted transplantation in children. TCRdb reprocessed the PCR reads with MiXCR, giving one entry per CDR3 protein. This table has some 520,000 distinct CDR3 sequences, approximately 32% appearing once. The sequences come from PBMCs from the stem cell graft donor, collected from the stem cell graft. These receptors all stem from a human donor who donated a stem cell graft to a child with aplastic anemia. CDR3s include the opening cysteine and the closing phenylalanine or tryptophan. The order of the fields is J gene, V gene, CDR3 protein.

>TRBJ2-2|TRBV20-1
CSADGRTRGTGELFF
>TRBJ1-2|TRBV30
CALGTGVLYGYTF
>TRBJ1-1|TRBV6-6
CASRTGDAEAFF
>TRBJ2-1|TRBV30
CAKRESGPYNEQFF
>TRBJ2-2|TRBV19
CASSGRNTGELFF
>TRBJ1-5|TRBV15
CATSRDRALLLPQHF
>TRBJ2-5|TRBV7-8
CASSSGPGQGETQYF
>TRBJ2-1|TRBV5-4
CASSLATLAGREDEQFF
>TRBJ1-3|TRBV21-1
CASLPFPTGPHGNTIYF
>TRBJ2-7|TRBV6-5
CASSRDLAGAYEQYF
>TRBJ2-3|TRBV7-8
CASSPRGPNTQYF
>TRBJ1-1|TRBV12-3/TRBV12-4
CASSLVGATGAFF
>TRBJ1-1|TRBV10-3
CAISEGQKENTEAFF
>TRBJ2-7|TRBV6-1
CASSPPGTVTYEQYF
>TRBJ1-5|TRBV20-1
CSARGQTGGESQPQHF
>TRBJ2-5|TRBV5-1
CASSKTLLETQYF
>TRBJ2-5|TRBV9
CASSTGQRGGTQYF
>TRBJ2-2|TRBV12-3/TRBV12-4
CASWGQVNTGELFF
>TRBJ1-5|TRBV20-1
CSARAVTGGVQPQHF
>TRBJ2-2|TRBV7-2
CASSVNARTANTGELFF
>TRBJ1-4|TRBV5-1
CASSLWGDPTNEKLFF
>TRBJ1-2|TRBV27
CASTQTGGNYGYTF
>TRBJ1-1|TRBV12-3/TRBV12-4
CASSFRGLVTEAFF
>TRBJ2-1|TRBV29-1
CSVADPGTPFRYNEQFF
>TRBJ2-5|TRBV5-1
CASSHGTAKETQYF
>TRBJ1-1|TRBV5-1
CASSLFAGTPNTEAFF
>TRBJ1-3|TRBV4-3
CASSQGTGGTGNTIYF
>TRBJ1-1|TRBV12-3/TRBV12-4
CASSFGTSRAEAFF
>TRBJ2-1|TRBV24-1
CATSPGATYNEQFF
>TRBJ1-1|TRBV11-2
CASSLESSVHTEAFF
>TRBJ2-7|TRBV6-7
CASSPPSGAYEQYF
>TRBJ2-7|TRBV18
CASSLQGTGAYEQYF
>TRBJ2-1|TRBV20-1
CSARGGRISEQFF
>TRBJ2-4|TRBV29-1
CSVDVEDGIQYF
>TRBJ1-2|TRBV15
CATSRTAEDYGYTF
>TRBJ1-1|TRBV6-5
CASSYSGSRPEAFF